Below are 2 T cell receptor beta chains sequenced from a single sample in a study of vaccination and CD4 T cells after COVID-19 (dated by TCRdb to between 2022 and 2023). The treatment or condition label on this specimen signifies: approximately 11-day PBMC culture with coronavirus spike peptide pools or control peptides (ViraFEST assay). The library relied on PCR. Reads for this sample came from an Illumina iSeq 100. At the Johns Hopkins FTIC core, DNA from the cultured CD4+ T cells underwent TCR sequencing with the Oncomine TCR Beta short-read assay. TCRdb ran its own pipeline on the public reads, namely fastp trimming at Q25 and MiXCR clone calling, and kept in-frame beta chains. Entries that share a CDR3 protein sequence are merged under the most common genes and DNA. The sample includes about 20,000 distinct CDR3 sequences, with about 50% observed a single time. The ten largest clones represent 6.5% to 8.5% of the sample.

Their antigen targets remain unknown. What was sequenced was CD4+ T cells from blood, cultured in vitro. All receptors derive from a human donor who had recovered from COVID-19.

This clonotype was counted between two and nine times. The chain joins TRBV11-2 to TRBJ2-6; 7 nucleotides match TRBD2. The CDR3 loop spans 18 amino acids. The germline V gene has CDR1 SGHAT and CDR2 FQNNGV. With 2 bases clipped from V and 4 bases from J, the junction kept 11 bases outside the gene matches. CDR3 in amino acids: CASSLRLAVSLGANVLTF. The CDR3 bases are TGTGCCAGCAGCTTACGACTAGCTGTCTCACTGGGGGCCAACGTCCTGACTTTC.

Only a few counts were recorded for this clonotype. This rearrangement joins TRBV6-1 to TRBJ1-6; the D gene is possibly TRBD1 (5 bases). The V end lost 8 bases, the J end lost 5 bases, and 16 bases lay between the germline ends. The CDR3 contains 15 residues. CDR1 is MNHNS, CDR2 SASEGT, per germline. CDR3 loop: CASCPAGVDNSPLHF. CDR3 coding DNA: TGTGCCAGCTGTCCGGCGGGGGTGGATAATTCACCCCTCCACTTT.